This TCR beta chain is drawn from a study of control samples from healthy donors and cancer patients. The protocol was immunoSEQ multiplex PCR, while the TCRdb copy is restricted to in-frame clones and leaves out a portion. Here the sample spans roughly 150,000 clones, over 85% being singletons. CDR1 and CDR2 (germline): SNHLY, FYNNEI. This CDR3 spans 16 amino acids. The trim removed 2 bases at V and 5 bases at J, leaving 10 bases unmatched. V and J are TRBV2 and TRBJ2-5, with TRBD2 identical over 8 bases. The sequenced sample consisted of blood. This receptor was identified in a man aged 18 to 30 in good health. CDR3 loop: CASSESSGGPGETQYF. In nucleotides, the CDR3 is TGTGCCAGCAGTGAATCCAGCGGGGGTCCTGGTGAGACCCAGTACTTC.